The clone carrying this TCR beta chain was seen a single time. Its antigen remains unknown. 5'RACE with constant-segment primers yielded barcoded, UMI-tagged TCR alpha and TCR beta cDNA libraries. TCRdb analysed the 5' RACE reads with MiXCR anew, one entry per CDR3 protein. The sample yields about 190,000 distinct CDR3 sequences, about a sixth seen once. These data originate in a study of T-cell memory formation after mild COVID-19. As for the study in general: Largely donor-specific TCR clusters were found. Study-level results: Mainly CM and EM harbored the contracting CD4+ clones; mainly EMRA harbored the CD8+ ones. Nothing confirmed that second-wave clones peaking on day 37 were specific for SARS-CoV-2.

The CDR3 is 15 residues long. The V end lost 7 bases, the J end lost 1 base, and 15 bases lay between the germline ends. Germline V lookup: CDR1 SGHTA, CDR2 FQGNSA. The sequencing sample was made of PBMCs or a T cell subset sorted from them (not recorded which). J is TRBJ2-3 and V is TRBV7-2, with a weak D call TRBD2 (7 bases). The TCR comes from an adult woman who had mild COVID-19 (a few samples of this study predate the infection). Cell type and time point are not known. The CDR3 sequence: CASTRGAAGTDTQYF. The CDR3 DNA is TGTGCCAGCACCCGGGGGGCAGCCGGCACAGATACGCAGTATTTT.